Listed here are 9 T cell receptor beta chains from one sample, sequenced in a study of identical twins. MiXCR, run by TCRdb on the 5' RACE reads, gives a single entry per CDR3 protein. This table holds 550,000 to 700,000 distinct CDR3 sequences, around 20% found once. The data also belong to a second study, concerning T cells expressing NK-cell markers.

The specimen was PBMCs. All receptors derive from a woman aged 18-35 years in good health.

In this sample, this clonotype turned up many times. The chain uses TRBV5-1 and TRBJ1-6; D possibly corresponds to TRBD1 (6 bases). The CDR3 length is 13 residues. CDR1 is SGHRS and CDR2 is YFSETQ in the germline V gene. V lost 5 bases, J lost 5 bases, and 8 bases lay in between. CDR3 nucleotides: TGCGCCAGCAGTGGACAGCATAATTCACCCCTCCACTTT. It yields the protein CASSGQHNSPLHF.

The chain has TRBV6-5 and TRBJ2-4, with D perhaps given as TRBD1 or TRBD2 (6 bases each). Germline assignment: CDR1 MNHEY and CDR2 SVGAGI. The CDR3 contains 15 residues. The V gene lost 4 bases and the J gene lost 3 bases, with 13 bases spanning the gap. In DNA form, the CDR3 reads TGTGCCAGCAGTTCCCCCGGAGGGGGCAAAAACATTCAGTACTTC. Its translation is CASSSPGGGKNIQYF.

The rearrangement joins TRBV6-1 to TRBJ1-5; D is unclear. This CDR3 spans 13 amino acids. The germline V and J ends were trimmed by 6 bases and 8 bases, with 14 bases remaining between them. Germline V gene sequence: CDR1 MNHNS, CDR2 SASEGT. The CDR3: CASSPTPGKPQHF. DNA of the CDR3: TGTGCCAGCAGCCCGACACCCGGAAAGCCCCAGCATTTT.

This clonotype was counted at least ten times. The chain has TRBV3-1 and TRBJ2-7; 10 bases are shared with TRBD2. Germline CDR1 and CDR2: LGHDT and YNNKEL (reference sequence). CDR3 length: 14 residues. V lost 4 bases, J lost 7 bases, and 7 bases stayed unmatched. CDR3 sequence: CASSPTSGVWEQYF. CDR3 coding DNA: TGTGCCAGCAGCCCCACTAGCGGGGTTTGGGAGCAGTACTTC.

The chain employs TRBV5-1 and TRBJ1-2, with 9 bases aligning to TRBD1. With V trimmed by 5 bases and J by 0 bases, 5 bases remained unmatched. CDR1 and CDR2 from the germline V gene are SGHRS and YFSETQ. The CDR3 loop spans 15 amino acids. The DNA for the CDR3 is TGCGCCAGCAGACTGACAGGGGGAGCTAACTATGGCTACACCTTC. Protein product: CASRLTGGANYGYTF.

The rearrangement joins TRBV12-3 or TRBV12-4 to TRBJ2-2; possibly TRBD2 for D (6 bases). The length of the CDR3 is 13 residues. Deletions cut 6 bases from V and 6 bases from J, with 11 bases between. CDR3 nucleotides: TGTGCCAGCAGAGCCAGGGACTCCGGGGAGCTGTTTTTT. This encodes CASRARDSGELFF.

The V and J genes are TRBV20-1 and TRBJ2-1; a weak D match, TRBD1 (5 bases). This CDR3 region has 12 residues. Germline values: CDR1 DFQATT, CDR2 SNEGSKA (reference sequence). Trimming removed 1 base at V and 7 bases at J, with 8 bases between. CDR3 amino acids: CSARGNRNEQFF. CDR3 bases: TGCAGTGCTAGAGGAAACAGGAATGAGCAGTTCTTC.

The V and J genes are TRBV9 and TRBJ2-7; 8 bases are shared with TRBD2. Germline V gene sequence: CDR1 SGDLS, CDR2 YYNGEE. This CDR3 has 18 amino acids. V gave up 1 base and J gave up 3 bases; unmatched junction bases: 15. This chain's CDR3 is CASSVQFDRREAVYEQYF. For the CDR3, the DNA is TGTGCCAGCAGCGTACAATTCGATAGGCGGGAGGCAGTCTACGAGCAGTACTTC.

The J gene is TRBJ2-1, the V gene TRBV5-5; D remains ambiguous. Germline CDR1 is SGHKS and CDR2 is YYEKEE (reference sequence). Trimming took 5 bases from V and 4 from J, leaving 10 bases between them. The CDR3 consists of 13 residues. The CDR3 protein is CASRPGSYNEQFF. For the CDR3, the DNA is TGTGCCAGCAGACCCGGGTCGTACAATGAGCAGTTCTTC.